The subject of this entry is one T cell receptor beta chain. Peripheral blood came from all dose cohorts at three timepoints. V was clipped by 6 bases and J by 6 bases; unmatched bases: 3. The CDR3 has 14 amino acids. Germline V gene data show CDR1 as WSHSY and CDR2 as SAAADI. The sample originates from a study of OX40 agonist ivuxolimab in advanced cancers. Sequencing was performed with immunoSEQ multiplex PCR; in TCRdb, only in-frame clones are kept and a portion is missing. The sample shows roughly 26,000 clones, about 90% of them seen only once. The TCR was taken from an adult with an advanced solid tumor such as melanoma, head and neck, liver or kidney cancer. This chain uses TRBV10-2 with TRBJ1-5; TRBD1 aligns across 12 bases. The sample here was CD4+ or CD8+ T cells sorted from blood, taken in a trial of the OX40 agonist ivuxolimab. CDR3 coding DNA: TGCGCCAGCAGACGGGACAGGGGGCCTCAGCCCCAGCATTTT. Protein: CASRRDRGPQPQHF.